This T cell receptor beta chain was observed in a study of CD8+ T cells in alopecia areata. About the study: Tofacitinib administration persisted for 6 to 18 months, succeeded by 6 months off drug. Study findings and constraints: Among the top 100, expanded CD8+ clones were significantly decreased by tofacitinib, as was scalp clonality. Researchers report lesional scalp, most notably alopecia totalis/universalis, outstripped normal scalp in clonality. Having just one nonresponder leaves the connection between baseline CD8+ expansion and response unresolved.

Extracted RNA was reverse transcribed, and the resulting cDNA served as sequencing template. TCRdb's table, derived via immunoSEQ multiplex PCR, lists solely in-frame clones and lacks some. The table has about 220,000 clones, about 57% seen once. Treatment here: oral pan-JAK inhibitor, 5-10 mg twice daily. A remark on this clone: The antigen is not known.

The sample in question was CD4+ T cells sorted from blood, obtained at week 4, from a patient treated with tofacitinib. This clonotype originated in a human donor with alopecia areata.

The CDR3 DNA reads as TGTGCCAGCAGCTCAGGTGCGAGCTGGGATGAGCAGTTCTTC. Translated: CASSSGASWDEQFF. The chain employs TRBV11-2 and TRBJ2-1; the D is unclear. V was pared by 4 bases and J by 8 bases, with 15 bases between. The CDR3 length is 14 residues. Germline CDR1 reads SGHAT; CDR2 reads FQNNGV.